The 30 T cell receptor beta chains presented below share a single source sample, sequenced in a study of T cells in women clearing cervical HPV infection. Using immunoSEQ multiplex PCR, the repertoire was profiled, and TCRdb retains in-frame clones only, with some absent. The table lists 25,000 to 35,000 clones. The sample was blood buffy coat. Source of these receptors: a woman between 18 and 69 years old with a cervical HPV16 infection that either progressed to CIN3+ or cleared (not recorded which).

As for this clone: The DNA ends 3 residues before the CDR3 does, and the rest of the CDR3 is filled in from the germline J gene. This chain joins TRBV2 and TRBJ1-4; possible D gene TRBD1, 5 bases. There are 18 residues in the CDR3. Germline CDR1 SNHLY, CDR2 FYNNEI. The V end was cut by 1 base, the J end by 8 bases, with 23 bases between. The CDR3 loop reads CASSEGLKAGGGEEKLFF. The part of the CDR3 DNA that was read is TGTGCCAGCAGTGAAGGGTTAAAGGCCGGCGGGGGAGAAGAAAAA. The entire variable domain, with the rest obtained from reference TRBV2 and TRBJ1-4, is as follows: EPEVTQTPSHQVTQMGQEVILRCVPISNHLYFYWYRQILGQKVEFLVSFYNNEISEKSEIFDDQFSVERPDGSNFTLKIRSTKLEDSAMYFCASSEGLKAGGGEEKLFFGSGTQLSVL.

Notes on this clone: Coverage ceases 3 residues before the CDR3 finishes, and the germline J gene fills in the end. This chain joins TRBV5-8 and TRBJ1-5; D gene unclear. There are 14 residues in the CDR3. Germline V gene lookup returns CDR1 SGHTS and CDR2 YDEGEE. Trimming left V 0 bases short and J 2 bases short, with 6 bases between. The sequenced CDR3 bases are TGTGCCAGCAGCTTGGAGGCGGGCAATCAGCCC. Residues: CASSLEAGNQP. The CDR3 as a whole reads CASSLEAGNQPQHF.

About this clone: The read terminates 3 residues ahead of where the CDR3 ends, so the germline J gene completes it. The J gene is TRBJ1-1, the V gene TRBV14; no firm D call. The CDR3 loop spans 13 amino acids. V was trimmed by 4 bases and J by 1 base, leaving 7 bases between them. Germline lookup yields CDR1 SGHDN and CDR2 FVKESK. CDR3 DNA (partial): TGTGCCAGCAGCCCATTTCCGAACACTGAA. Amino acid sequence: CASSPFPNTE. The whole CDR3 protein reads CASSPFPNTEAFF.

Here the CDR3 reads CASSLDLDSYGYTF. The covered CDR3 bases are TGTGCCAGCTCACTCGATTTGGACAGCTATGGC. This chain joins TRBV18 and TRBJ1-2; possible D gene TRBD1, 6 bases. The read ends 3 residues early relative to the CDR3; the germline J gene fills the gap. The V end was cut by 4 bases, the J end by 4 bases, with 13 bases between. This CDR3 region has 14 residues. Germline-derived CDR1 and CDR2 are KGHSH and LQKENI. The variable domain in full, completed from reference TRBV18 and TRBJ1-2, reads NAGVMQNPRHLVRRRGQEARLRCSPMKGHSHVYWYRQLPEEGLKFMVYLQKENIIDESGMPKERFSAEFPKEGPSILRIQQVVRGDSAAYFCASSLDLDSYGYTFGSGTRLTVV.

As regards this clone: From the germline J gene comes the end of the CDR3, since the read stops 3 residues before it. This chain uses TRBV6-1 with TRBJ2-1, with 7 bases lining up with TRBD2. Germline loops: CDR1 MNHNS, CDR2 SASEGT. Trimming took 0 bases from V and 7 from J; bases not matched to a gene: 6. This CDR3 has 15 amino acids. CDR3 DNA, as far as it was read: TGTGCCAGCAGTGAAGCGGGGGGGATCGGGAATGAG. It encodes CASSEAGGIGNE. The entire CDR3 protein reads CASSEAGGIGNEQFF.

Worth noting for this clone: The read gets to within 3 residues of the CDR3 end, and the germline J gene fills in the rest. V is TRBV6-1 and J is TRBJ1-3; TRBD1 matches at 8 bases. Trimming removed 2 bases from V and 2 bases from J; junction bases left unmatched: 8. The CDR3 sequence is 17 residues long. Germline values: CDR1 MNHNS, CDR2 SASEGT. CDR3 bases read: TGTGCCAGCAGTGAAAAGTCCGAGACAGGGGCTGGAAACACC. Residues: CASSEKSETGAGNT. The complete CDR3 protein is CASSEKSETGAGNTIYF.

CDR3 sequence reads: CASSPRGERGTGELFF. The covered CDR3 bases are TGTGCCAGCTCACCGCGGGGCGAAAGGGGCACCGGGGAG. The J gene is TRBJ2-2, the V gene TRBV18; D possibly corresponds to TRBD2 (6 bases). Read data end 3 residues before the CDR3 end; the end is taken from the germline J gene. This CDR3 is 16 amino acids long. V was pared by 3 bases and J by 4 bases, with 15 bases between. Germline CDR1 reads KGHSH; CDR2 reads LQKENI.

Concerning this clone itself: The CDR3 end is not reached by the read, which stops 3 residues before it; the germline J gene fills it in. The chain links TRBV20-1 to TRBJ2-1, with D unclear. This CDR3 contains 16 residues. The ends were cut back, 0 bases at V and 3 bases at J, with 15 bases in the middle. CDR1 is DFQATT, CDR2 SNEGSKA, per germline (reference sequence). CDR3 protein: CSARDLSVDRYNEQFF. The DNA read from the CDR3 is TGCAGTGCTAGAGATCTCAGCGTCGACCGCTACAATGAG.

Comment on this clone: The read terminates 3 residues ahead of where the CDR3 ends, so the germline J gene completes it. The genes are TRBV19 and TRBJ1-5; 8 nucleotides match TRBD1. The CDR3 has 19 amino acids. Germline CDR1 LNHDA, CDR2 SQIVND (reference sequence). Germline trimming cut 6 bases from V and 8 bases from J; bases unmatched to any gene: 24. The sequenced part of the CDR3 DNA is TGTGCCAGTAGCCTCCACTCCTCCGGCACGAACAGGGGGAATAAGCCC. It yields the protein CASSLHSSGTNRGNKP. In full, the CDR3 is CASSLHSSGTNRGNKPQHF.

Incomplete CDR3 DNA: TGTGCTAGTGGTTTCTCGCCCCCTGACAGGGCTTACACTGAA. Translating gives CASGFSPPDRAYTE. The full CDR3 is CASGFSPPDRAYTEAFF. The rearrangement joins TRBV12-5 to TRBJ1-1; TRBD1 matches 7 bases. The DNA ends 3 residues before the CDR3 does, and the rest of the CDR3 is filled in from the germline J gene. Germline CDR1 reads LGHNT; CDR2 reads FRNRAP. V trimming: 3 bases; J trimming: 3 bases; junction bases outside the gene matches: 13. This CDR3 contains 17 residues.

A remark on this clone: The observed sequence ends 3 residues before the CDR3 terminus, with the missing tail filled in from the germline J gene. The gene calls are TRBV10-3 and TRBJ1-5; 7 bases match TRBD1. CDR3 length: 13 residues. V shed 2 bases and J 7 bases; nucleotides not matched to a gene: 2. Germline CDR1 is ENHRY and CDR2 is SYGVKD. The chain's CDR3 is CAISETGVQPQHF. The DNA read from the CDR3 is TGTGCCATCAGTGAGACAGGGGTCCAGCCC.

With regard to this clone: The missing CDR3 end, 3 residues past where the read stops, is filled in from the germline J gene. V is TRBV19 and J is TRBJ1-2; no firm D call. The CDR3 has 11 amino acids. The ends were cut back, 8 bases at V and 0 bases at J, with 4 bases in the middle. The germline V gene encodes CDR1 LNHDA and CDR2 SQIVND (reference sequence). The CDR3 reads CASRANYGYTF. The CDR3 DNA, read in part, is TGTGCCAGTCGGGCTAACTATGGC.

The CDR3 sequence: CASSLDRVLNTEAFF. Partial CDR3 DNA: TGTGCCAGCAGCTTAGACAGGGTACTGAACACTGAA. The chain has TRBV11-2 and TRBJ1-1; D is perhaps TRBD1 (5 bases). The CDR3 end is not reached by the read, which stops 3 residues before it; the germline J gene fills it in. V shed 0 bases and J shed 0 bases, with 8 bases lying between them. Per germline, CDR1 SGHAT and CDR2 FQNNGV. This CDR3 region has 15 residues.

On this clone: The CDR3 end lies 3 residues beyond the end of the read and is filled in from the germline J gene. The gene calls are TRBV19 and TRBJ1-1; D is uncertain. Germline assignment: CDR1 LNHDA and CDR2 SQIVND (reference sequence). The CDR3 has 15 amino acids. Incomplete CDR3 DNA: TGTGCCAGTAGTATAGGGAGCGGGAGCTACAATGAG. Amino acid sequence: CASSIGSGSYNE. From start to end, the CDR3 is CASSIGSGSYNEAFF.

Details on this clone: Coverage ceases 3 residues before the CDR3 finishes, and the germline J gene fills in the end. The rearrangement joins TRBV20-1 to TRBJ1-6; 9 nucleotides line up with TRBD1. Germline values: CDR1 DFQATT, CDR2 SNEGSKA (reference sequence). This CDR3 is built from 14 residues. After removal of 6 bases from V and 9 bases from J, the junction contained 9 bases not matched to a gene. CDR3 region: CSASAGTGSSPLHF. CDR3 bases read: TGCAGTGCCAGTGCCGGGACAGGGAGTTCACCC.

In the case of this clone: The read comes to an end 3 residues before the CDR3 does, leaving the germline J gene to fill in the end. The V gene is TRBV6-2 or TRBV6-3, the J gene TRBJ2-5, with TRBD1 matching over 9 bases. The ends lost 10 bases at V and 0 bases at J; junction bases unmatched: 6. The length of the CDR3 is 14 residues. Per germline, CDR1 MNHEY and CDR2 SVGEGT. CDR3 sequence: CATGGQGDQETQYF. The sequenced part of the CDR3 DNA is TGTGCCACCGGGGGACAGGGCGACCAAGAGACC.

In the case of this clone: The read gets to within 3 residues of the CDR3 end, and the germline J gene fills in the rest. The chain is built from TRBV19 and TRBJ2-1; 10 bases align to TRBD1. Germline assignment: CDR1 LNHDA and CDR2 SQIVND (reference sequence). This CDR3 comprises 15 residues. The V gene end was trimmed by 5 bases and the J gene end by 5 bases; junction bases not matched to a gene: 6. The part of the CDR3 DNA that was read is TGTGCCAGTAGTGTCCCCGGGACAGGGGACAATGAG. Translated: CASSVPGTGDNE. From start to end, the CDR3 is CASSVPGTGDNEQFF.

Concerning this clone: The sequence runs out 3 residues before the end of the CDR3; the remainder is reconstructed from the germline J gene. The rearrangement links TRBV20-1 to TRBJ1-2; 10 bases match TRBD1. This CDR3 region has 15 residues. CDR1 and CDR2 from the germline V gene are DFQATT and SNEGSKA (reference sequence). The junction had 11 bases not matched to a gene; V was cut back by 5 bases and J by 5 bases. The CDR3 loop reads CSAWLRDRGGYGYTF. Partial CDR3 DNA: TGCAGTGCTTGGCTCCGGGACAGGGGAGGGTATGGC.

In regard to this clone: The read ends 3 residues early relative to the CDR3; the germline J gene fills the gap. V usage is TRBV6-4 and J usage is TRBJ2-3; D not certain. V lost 3 bases and J lost 1, with 8 bases in between. CDR1 and CDR2 from the germline V gene are MRHNA and SNTAGT. This CDR3 has 14 amino acids. The sequenced CDR3 bases are TGTGCCAGCAGTGAGGTTTCGGGCACAGATACG. It is translated as CASSEVSGTDT. The complete CDR3 protein is CASSEVSGTDTQYF.

A remark on this clone: The read terminates 3 residues before the CDR3 end, so the remaining end is supplied by the germline J gene. J is TRBJ2-2 and V is TRBV10-1; 7 bases are shared with TRBD1. Germline-derived CDR1 and CDR2 are WNHNN and SYGVQD (reference sequence). The CDR3 sequence is 14 residues long. V trimming: 6 bases; J trimming: 5 bases; junction bases outside the gene matches: 6. This CDR3 reads CASSSGTETGELFF. CDR3 DNA (partial): TGCGCCAGCAGCTCCGGGACAGAGACCGGGGAG.

With respect to this clone: From the germline J gene comes the end of the CDR3, since the read stops 3 residues before it. The V call is TRBV20-1, the J call TRBJ1-6; D unresolved. Trimming pared 7 bases from V and 8 bases from J, leaving 24 bases between. From germline, CDR1 is DFQATT and CDR2 SNEGSKA (reference sequence). The CDR3 contains 16 residues. CDR3 sequence reads: CSVWSGAGPADSPLHF. The sequenced part of the CDR3 DNA is TGCAGTGTTTGGTCCGGCGCGGGCCCTGCAGATTCACCC.

About this clone: The read comes to an end 3 residues before the CDR3 does, leaving the germline J gene to fill in the end. V gene TRBV18 combines with J gene TRBJ1-3; weak D call: TRBD1 (6 bases). CDR1 KGHSH and CDR2 LQKENI come from the germline V gene. V lost 4 bases and J 2 bases, leaving 12 bases between the germline ends. The CDR3 contains 15 residues. The sequenced CDR3 bases are TGTGCCAGCTCACGCGACAGGCCACCTGGAAACACC. It codes for CASSRDRPPGNT. The CDR3 in full is CASSRDRPPGNTIYF.

With regard to this clone: The CDR3 end is not reached by the read, which stops 3 residues before it; the germline J gene fills it in. The rearrangement links TRBV7-9 to TRBJ2-7, with 9 nucleotides matching TRBD2. The length of the CDR3 is 13 residues. CDR1 and CDR2 (germline): SEHNR, FQNEAQ (reference sequence). The trim removed 5 bases at V and 4 bases at J, leaving 3 bases unmatched. This CDR3 is CASSRSGGYEQYF. Partial CDR3 DNA: TGTGCCAGCAGCCGTAGCGGGGGTTACGAG.

To note about this clone: Coverage ceases 3 residues before the CDR3 finishes, and the germline J gene fills in the end. V gene TRBV4-2 combines with J gene TRBJ2-2; 10 bases match TRBD1. J was trimmed by 6 bases and V by 2 bases; bases with no gene match: 9. The CDR3 runs 17 residues. Germline V gene lookup returns CDR1 LGHNA and CDR2 YNFKEQ. CDR3 in amino acids: CASSQSGQGIRSGELFF. The part of the CDR3 DNA that was read is TGTGCCAGCAGCCAATCGGGACAGGGGATTCGGTCCGGGGAG.

About this clone itself: The sequenced fragment ends 3 residues before the CDR3 boundary, so the rest is inferred from the germline J gene. The V and J genes are TRBV19 and TRBJ1-5, with 9 bases fitting TRBD1. Trimming took 5 bases from V and 4 from J; bases not matched to a gene: 9. Germline CDR1 is LNHDA and CDR2 is SQIVND (reference sequence). The CDR3 runs to 16 residues. The CDR3 bases that were read are TGTGCCAGTAGTGCCCTCGGGACAGGGCCTAATCAGCCC. Its protein product is CASSALGTGPNQP. The complete CDR3 reads CASSALGTGPNQPQHF.

Comment on this clone: From the germline J gene comes the end of the CDR3, since the read stops 3 residues before it. The chain has TRBV5-1 and TRBJ1-3; 7 bases align to TRBD1. From germline, CDR1 is SGHRS and CDR2 YFSETQ. The CDR3 totals 16 residues. J was trimmed by 2 bases and V by 4 bases; bases with no gene match: 9. The CDR3 sequence is CASSLGQVLTGNTIYF. CDR3 DNA, as far as it was read: TGCGCCAGCAGCCTAGGACAGGTGTTAACTGGAAACACC.

Concerning this clone itself: The read ends 3 residues shy of where the CDR3 ends; the end is completed using the germline J gene. The chain is built from TRBV5-4 and TRBJ1-2, with D possibly TRBD1 on 5 matching bases. The CDR3 contains 13 residues. CDR1 and CDR2 (germline): SGHNT, YYREEE (reference sequence). The chain's CDR3 is CASSLGGPVGYTF. The DNA read from the CDR3 is TGTGCCAGCAGCTTGGGGGGCCCGGTAGGC.

On this clone itself: The read ends 3 residues before the CDR3 terminus; that terminus is restored from the germline J gene. The V and J genes are TRBV19 and TRBJ1-5; 8 nucleotides align to TRBD1. Trimming cost V 5 bases and J 7 bases; bases outside gene matches: 13. This CDR3 spans 16 amino acids. Germline values: CDR1 LNHDA, CDR2 SQIVND (reference sequence). CDR3 residues: CASSSFPGQADQPQHF. Partial CDR3 DNA: TGTGCCAGTAGTTCATTTCCGGGACAGGCGGACCAGCCC.

CDR3 sequence: CASSPTPGGNQPQHF. Incomplete CDR3 DNA: TGTGCCAGCAGCCCAACGCCCGGGGGCAATCAGCCC. J is TRBJ1-5 and V is TRBV12-3 or TRBV12-4; D not resolved. The CDR3 is cut off 3 residues early in the read; its end comes from the germline J gene. The CDR3 spans 15 residues. V was cut by 6 bases and J by 2 bases, with 14 bases left in between.

In the case of this clone: The read stops 3 residues short of the end of the CDR3; the missing end is completed from the germline J gene. The genes are TRBV5-1 and TRBJ1-2; TRBD1 aligns across 8 bases. V was clipped by 6 bases and J by 5 bases; unmatched bases: 12. The CDR3 length is 15 residues. Germline assignment: CDR1 SGHRS and CDR2 YFSETQ. The CDR3 is CASTPTGDLGYGYTF. The CDR3 bases that were read are TGCGCCAGCACCCCGACAGGGGACTTAGGTTATGGC. Together with reference TRBV5-1 and TRBJ1-2, the CDR3 gives the full variable domain: KAGVTQTPRYLIKTRGQQVTLSCSPISGHRSVSWYQQTPGQGLQFLFEYFSETQRNKGNFPGRFSGRQFSNSRSEMNVSTLELGDSALYLCASTPTGDLGYGYTFGSGTRLTVV.